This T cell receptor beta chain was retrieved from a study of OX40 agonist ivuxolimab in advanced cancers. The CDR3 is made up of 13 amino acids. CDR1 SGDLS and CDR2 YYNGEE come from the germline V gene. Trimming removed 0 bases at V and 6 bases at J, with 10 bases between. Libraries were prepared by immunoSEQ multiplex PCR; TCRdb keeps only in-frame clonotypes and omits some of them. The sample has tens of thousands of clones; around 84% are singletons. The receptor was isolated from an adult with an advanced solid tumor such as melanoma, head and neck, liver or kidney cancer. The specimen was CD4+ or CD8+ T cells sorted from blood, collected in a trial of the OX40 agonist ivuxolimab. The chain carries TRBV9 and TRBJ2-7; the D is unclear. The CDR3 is CASSVEQYGEQYF. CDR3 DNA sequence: TGTGCCAGCAGCGTAGAACAGTACGGCGAGCAGTACTTC.